The sequence of this T cell receptor beta chain was determined in a study of T-cell memory formation after mild COVID-19. This clonotype occurred a few times. TCRdb ran MiXCR on the 5' RACE reads and lists one entry per CDR3 protein. The sample carries 120,000 to 150,000 distinct CDR3 sequences, 14% recorded once. The V gene's germline CDR1 is SEHNR and CDR2 FQNEAQ (reference sequence). The CDR3 has 14 residues. Losses at the gene ends were 5 bases for V and 4 bases for J; bases not matched to a gene: 5. This TCR came from an adult woman who had mild COVID-19 (a few samples of this study predate the infection). Cell type and time point are not known. The gene calls are TRBV7-9 and TRBJ1-1; 9 bases map to TRBD1. The specimen was PBMCs or a T cell subset sorted from them (not recorded which). CDR3 region: CASSPDRGITEAFF. The CDR3 DNA follows: TGTGCCAGCAGCCCGGACAGGGGCATCACTGAAGCTTTCTTT.